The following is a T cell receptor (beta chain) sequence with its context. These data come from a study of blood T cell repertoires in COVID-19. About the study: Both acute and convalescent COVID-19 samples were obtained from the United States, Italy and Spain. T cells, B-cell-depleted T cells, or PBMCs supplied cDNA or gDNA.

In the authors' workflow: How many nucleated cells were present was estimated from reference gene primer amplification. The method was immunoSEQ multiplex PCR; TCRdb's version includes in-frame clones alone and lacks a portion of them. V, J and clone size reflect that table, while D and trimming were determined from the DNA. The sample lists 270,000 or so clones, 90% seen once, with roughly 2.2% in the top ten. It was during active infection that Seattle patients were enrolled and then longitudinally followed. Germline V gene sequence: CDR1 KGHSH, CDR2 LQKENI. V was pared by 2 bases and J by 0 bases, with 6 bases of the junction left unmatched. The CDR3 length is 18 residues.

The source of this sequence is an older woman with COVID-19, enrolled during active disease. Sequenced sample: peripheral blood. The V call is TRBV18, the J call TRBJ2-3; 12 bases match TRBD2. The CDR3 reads CASSPGLAGITSTDTQYF. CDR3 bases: TGTGCCAGCTCACCAGGACTAGCGGGGATCACTAGCACAGATACGCAGTATTTT. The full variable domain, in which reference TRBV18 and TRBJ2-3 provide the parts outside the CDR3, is NAGVMQNPRHLVRRRGQEARLRCSPMKGHSHVYWYRQLPEEGLKFMVYLQKENIIDESGMPKERFSAEFPKEGPSILRIQQVVRGDSAAYFCASSPGLAGITSTDTQYFGPGTRLTVL.